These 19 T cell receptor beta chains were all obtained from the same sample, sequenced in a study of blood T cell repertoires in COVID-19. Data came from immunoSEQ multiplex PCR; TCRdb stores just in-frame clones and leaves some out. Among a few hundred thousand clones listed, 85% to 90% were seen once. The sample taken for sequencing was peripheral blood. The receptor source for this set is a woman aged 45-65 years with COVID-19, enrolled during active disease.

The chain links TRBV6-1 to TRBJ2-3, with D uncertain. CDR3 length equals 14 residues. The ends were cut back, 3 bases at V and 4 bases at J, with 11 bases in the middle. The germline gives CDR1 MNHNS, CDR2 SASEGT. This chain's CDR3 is CASSDRGISDTQYF. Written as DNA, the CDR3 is TGTGCCAGCAGTGATCGCGGAATCTCAGATACGCAGTATTTT.

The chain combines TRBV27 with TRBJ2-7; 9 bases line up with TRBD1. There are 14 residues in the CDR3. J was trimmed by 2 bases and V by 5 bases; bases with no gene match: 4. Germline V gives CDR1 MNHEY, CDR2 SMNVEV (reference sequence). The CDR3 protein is CASSIRQGAYEQYF. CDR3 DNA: TGTGCCAGCAGTATAAGACAGGGGGCCTACGAGCAGTACTTC.

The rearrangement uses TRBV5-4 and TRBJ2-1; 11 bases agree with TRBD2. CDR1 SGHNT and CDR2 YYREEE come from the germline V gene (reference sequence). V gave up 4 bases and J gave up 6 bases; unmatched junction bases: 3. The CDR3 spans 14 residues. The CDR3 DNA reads TGTGCCAGCAGCGTAGCGGGGGGGCCCAATGAGCAGTTCTTC. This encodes CASSVAGGPNEQFF.

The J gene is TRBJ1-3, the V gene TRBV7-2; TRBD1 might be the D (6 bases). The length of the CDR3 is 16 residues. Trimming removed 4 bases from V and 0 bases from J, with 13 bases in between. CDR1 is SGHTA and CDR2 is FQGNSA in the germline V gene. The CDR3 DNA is TGTGCCAGCAGCTATGGACAGCCTTACTCTGGAAACACCATATATTTT. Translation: CASSYGQPYSGNTIYF.

The DNA of the CDR3 is TGTGCCAGTAGTGCCACAGGGGTAGGGGCCGGGGAGCTGTTTTTT. Its translation is CASSATGVGAGELFF. The rearrangement links TRBV19 to TRBJ2-2; 7 bases agree with TRBD1. The CDR3 runs 15 residues. V dropped 5 bases and J dropped 6; count of bases not matched to a gene: 9. Germline CDR1 reads LNHDA; CDR2 reads SQIVND (reference sequence). The entire variable domain, with the rest obtained from reference TRBV19 and TRBJ2-2, is as follows: DGGITQSPKYLFRKEGQNVTLSCEQNLNHDAMYWYRQDPGQGLRLIYYSQIVNDFQKGDIAEGYSVSREKKESFPLTVTSAQKNPTAFYLCASSATGVGAGELFFGEGSRLTVL.

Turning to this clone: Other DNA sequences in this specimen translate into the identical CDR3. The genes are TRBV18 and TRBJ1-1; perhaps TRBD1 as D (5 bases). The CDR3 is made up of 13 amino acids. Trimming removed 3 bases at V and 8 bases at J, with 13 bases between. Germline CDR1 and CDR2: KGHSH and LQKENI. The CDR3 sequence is CASSPTGGPEAFF. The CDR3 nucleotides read TGTGCCAGCTCACCCACGGGGGGTCCCGAAGCTTTCTTT.

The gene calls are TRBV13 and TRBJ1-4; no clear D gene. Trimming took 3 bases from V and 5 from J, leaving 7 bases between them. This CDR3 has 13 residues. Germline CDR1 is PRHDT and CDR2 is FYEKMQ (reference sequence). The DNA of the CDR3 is TGTGCCAGCAGCTTGGGAGGGAATGAAAAACTGTTTTTT. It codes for CASSLGGNEKLFF.

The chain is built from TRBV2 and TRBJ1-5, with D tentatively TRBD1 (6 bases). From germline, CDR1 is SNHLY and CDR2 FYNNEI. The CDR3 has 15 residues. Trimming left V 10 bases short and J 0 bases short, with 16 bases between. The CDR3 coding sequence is TGTGCCACCCGGGACACCGCTTATAGCAATCAGCCCCAGCATTTT. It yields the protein CATRDTAYSNQPQHF.

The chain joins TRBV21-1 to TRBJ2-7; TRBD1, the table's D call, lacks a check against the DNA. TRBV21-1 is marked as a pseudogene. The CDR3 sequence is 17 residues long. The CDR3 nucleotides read TGTGCCAGCAGCAAAACTTGTTCAGGCGTTGGAACCTACGAGCAGTACGTC. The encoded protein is CASSKTCSGVGTYEQYV.

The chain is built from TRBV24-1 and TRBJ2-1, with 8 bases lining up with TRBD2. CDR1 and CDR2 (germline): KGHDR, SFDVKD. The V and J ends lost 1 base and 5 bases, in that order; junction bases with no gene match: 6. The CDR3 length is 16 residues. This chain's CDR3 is CATSDFGGGSHNEQFF. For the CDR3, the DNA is TGTGCCACCAGTGATTTCGGCGGGGGGAGCCACAATGAGCAGTTCTTC.

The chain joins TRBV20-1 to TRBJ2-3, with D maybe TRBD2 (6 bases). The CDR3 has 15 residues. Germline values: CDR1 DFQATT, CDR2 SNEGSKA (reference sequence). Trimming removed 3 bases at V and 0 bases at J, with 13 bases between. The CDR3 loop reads CSASRWGESTDTQYF. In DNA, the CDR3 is TGCAGTGCTAGTCGTTGGGGGGAGAGCACAGATACGCAGTATTTT.

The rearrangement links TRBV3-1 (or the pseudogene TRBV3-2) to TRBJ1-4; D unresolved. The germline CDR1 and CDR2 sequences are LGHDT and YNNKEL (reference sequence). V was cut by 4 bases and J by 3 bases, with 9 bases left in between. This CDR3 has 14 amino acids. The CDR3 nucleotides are TGTGCCAGCAGCCCGGGGTGGGCTAATGAAAAACTGTTTTTT. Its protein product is CASSPGWANEKLFF.

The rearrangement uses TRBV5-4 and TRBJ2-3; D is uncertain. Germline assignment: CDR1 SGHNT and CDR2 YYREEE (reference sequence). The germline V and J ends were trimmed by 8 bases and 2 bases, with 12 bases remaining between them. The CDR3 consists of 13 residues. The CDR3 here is CASTRSPTDTQYF. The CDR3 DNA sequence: TGTGCCAGTACGAGATCCCCCACAGATACGCAGTATTTT.

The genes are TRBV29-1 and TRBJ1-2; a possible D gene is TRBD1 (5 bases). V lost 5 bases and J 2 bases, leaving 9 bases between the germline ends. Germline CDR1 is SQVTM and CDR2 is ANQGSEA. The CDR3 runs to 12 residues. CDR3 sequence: CSVWSGNYGYTF. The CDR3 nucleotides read TGCAGCGTTTGGTCAGGGAACTATGGCTACACCTTC. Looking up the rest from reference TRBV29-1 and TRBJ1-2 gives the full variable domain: SAVISQKPSRDICQRGTSLTIQCQVDSQVTMMFWYRQQPGQSLTLIATANQGSEATYESGFVIDKFPISRPNLTFSTLTVSNMSPEDSSIYLCSVWSGNYGYTFGSGTRLTVV.

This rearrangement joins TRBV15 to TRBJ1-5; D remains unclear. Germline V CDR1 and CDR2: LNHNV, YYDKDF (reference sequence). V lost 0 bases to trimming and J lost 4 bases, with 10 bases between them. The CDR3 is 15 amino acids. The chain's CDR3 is CATSRDQVANQPQHF. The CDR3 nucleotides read TGTGCCACCAGCAGAGATCAAGTAGCGAATCAGCCCCAGCATTTT.

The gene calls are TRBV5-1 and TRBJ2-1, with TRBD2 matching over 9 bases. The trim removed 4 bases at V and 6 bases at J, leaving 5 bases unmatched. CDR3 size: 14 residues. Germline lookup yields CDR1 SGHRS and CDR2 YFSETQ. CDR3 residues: CASSPGLASNEQFF. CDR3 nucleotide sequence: TGCGCCAGCAGCCCCGGACTAGCGAGCAATGAGCAGTTCTTC.

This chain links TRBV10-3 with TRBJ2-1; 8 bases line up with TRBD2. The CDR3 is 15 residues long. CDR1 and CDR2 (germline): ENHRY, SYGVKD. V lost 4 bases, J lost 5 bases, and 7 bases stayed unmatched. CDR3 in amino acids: CAISGTGGVNNEQFF. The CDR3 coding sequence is TGTGCCATCAGTGGGACCGGGGGGGTCAACAATGAGCAGTTCTTC.

Here the CDR3 reads CASSLLSPRDATFPGANVLTF. In DNA, the CDR3 is TGTGCCAGCAGCCTCCTCTCTCCTCGGGATGCTACCTTCCCTGGGGCCAACGTCCTGACTTTC. This chain connects TRBV4-2 to TRBJ2-6; possibly TRBD2 for D (5 bases). The germline gives CDR1 LGHNA, CDR2 YNFKEQ. V was clipped by 4 bases and J by 2 bases, with 27 bases between them. The CDR3 contains 21 residues.

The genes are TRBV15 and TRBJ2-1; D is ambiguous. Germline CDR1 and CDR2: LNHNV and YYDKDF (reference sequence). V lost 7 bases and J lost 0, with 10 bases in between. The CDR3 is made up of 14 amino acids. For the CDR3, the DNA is TGTGCCACCAAAGTCGGGTCCTCCTACAATGAGCAGTTCTTC. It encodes CATKVGSSYNEQFF.